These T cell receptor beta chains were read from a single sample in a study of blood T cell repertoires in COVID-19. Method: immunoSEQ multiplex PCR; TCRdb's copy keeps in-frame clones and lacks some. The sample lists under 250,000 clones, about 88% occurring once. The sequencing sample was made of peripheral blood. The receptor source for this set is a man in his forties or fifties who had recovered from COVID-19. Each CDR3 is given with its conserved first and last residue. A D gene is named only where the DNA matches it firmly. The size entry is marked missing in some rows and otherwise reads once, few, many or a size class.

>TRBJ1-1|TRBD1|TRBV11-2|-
TGTGCCAGCAGCCTAAGGGACAGGGGGCCCGTGAACACTGAAGCTTTCTTT
CASSLRDRGPVNTEAFF
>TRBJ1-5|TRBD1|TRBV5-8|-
TGTGCCAGCAGCTTGTACAGGGGGGACAATCAGCCCCAGCATTTT
CASSLYRGDNQPQHF
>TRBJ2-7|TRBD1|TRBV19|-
TGTGCCAGCAGGACGACAGGGAGCTCCTACGAGCAGTACTTC
CASRTTGSSYEQYF
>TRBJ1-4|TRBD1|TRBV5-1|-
TGCGCCAGCAGCTTTGGGACAGGGGATTGGACTAATGAAAAACTGTTTTTT
CASSFGTGDWTNEKLFF
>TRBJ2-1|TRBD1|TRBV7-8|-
TGTGCCAGCAGCATCAACAGGGGTTCCTACAATGAGCAGTTCTTC
CASSINRGSYNEQFF
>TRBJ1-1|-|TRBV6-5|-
TGTGCCAGCAGCCGAGGACAGTCTATGAACACTGAAGCTTTCTTT
CASSRGQSMNTEAFF
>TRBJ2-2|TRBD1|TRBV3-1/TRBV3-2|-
TGTGCCAGCAGCCTCCAGGGGGCCGGGGAGCTGTTTTTT
CASSLQGAGELFF
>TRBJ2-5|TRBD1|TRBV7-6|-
TGTGCCAGCAGCTCCACAGGGGGCGCGTGGGAGACCCAGTACTTC
CASSSTGGAWETQYF
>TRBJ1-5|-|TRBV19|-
TGTGCCAGTAGTAGCCCGGGAACATCGCAGCCCCAGCATTTT
CASSSPGTSQPQHF
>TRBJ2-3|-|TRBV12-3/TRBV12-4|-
TGTGCCAGCAGCATTGGGAGGGATACGCAGTATTTT
CASSIGRDTQYF
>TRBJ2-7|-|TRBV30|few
TGTGCCTGGAGTGACCTAGACCCCTACGAGCAGTACTTC
CAWSDLDPYEQYF
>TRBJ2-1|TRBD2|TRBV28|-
TGTGCCAGCAGTCTGGGGGGGAGGTGGATATACAATGAGCAGTTCTTC
CASSLGGRWIYNEQFF
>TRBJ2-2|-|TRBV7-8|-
TGTGCCAGCAGCTCCAAGAACACCGGGGAGCTGTTTTTT
CASSSKNTGELFF
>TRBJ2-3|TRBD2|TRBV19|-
TGTGCCAGTAGTCCCCTGGGACTAGCGGGACCTTCTAGCACAGATACGCAGTATTTT
CASSPLGLAGPSSTDTQYF
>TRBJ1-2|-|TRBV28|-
TGTGCCAGCAGTTTCGGAGGGGCTCACTATGGCTACACCTTC
CASSFGGAHYGYTF
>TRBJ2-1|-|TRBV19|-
TGTGCCAGTAGTATCGGTAGCGAGGGCTACAATGAGCAGTTCTTC
CASSIGSEGYNEQFF
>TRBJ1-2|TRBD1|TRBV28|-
TGTGCCAGCATAAATAAGGGGGCACCCAGCTATGGCTACACCTTC
CASINKGAPSYGYTF
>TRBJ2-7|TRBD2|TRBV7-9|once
TGTGCCAGCAGCCCTGGCGGGGGAGAATACTACGAGCAGTACTTC
CASSPGGGEYYEQYF
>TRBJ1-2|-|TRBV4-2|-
TGTGCCAGCAGCCCGAGTCGAGATTATGGCTACACCTTC
CASSPSRDYGYTF
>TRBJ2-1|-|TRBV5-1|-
TGCGCCAGCAGCTTGCGAGGGTCTGGCGATGAGCAGTTCTTC
CASSLRGSGDEQFF
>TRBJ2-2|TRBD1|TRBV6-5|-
TGTGCCAGCAGTTACGGGACAGGGCTTGAGGAGCTGTTTTTT
CASSYGTGLEELFF
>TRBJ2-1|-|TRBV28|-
TGTGCCAGCAGTTTACGAGCACCTGCCTACAATGAGCAGTTCTTC
CASSLRAPAYNEQFF
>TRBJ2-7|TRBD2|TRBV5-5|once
TGTGCCAGCAGCGTTGGACTAGCGGTATCCTACGAGCAGTACTTC
CASSVGLAVSYEQYF
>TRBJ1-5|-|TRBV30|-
TGTGCCTGGAGCGTGTCGCGGTATGGGCCCCAGCATTTT
CAWSVSRYGPQHF
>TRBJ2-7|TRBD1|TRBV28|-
TGTGCCAGCAGTTTCGACAGGGGGGGAACCTACGAGCAGTACTTC
CASSFDRGGTYEQYF
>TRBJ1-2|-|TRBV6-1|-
TGTGCCAGCAGTGAAGGTACAGTCTATGGCTACACCTTC
CASSEGTVYGYTF
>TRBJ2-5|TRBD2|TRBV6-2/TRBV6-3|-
TGTGCCAGCAGTCCCCAACAAAGCGGGAGGTTGGAGCACTTC
CASSPQQSGRLEHF
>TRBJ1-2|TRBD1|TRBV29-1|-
TGCAGCCCCTGCGACAGGGGGCAAGGCTATGGCTACACCTTC
CSPCDRGQGYGYTF
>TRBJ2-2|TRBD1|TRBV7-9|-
TGTGCCAGCAGCCATTCGGGACAGGGGGACGGGGAGCTGTTTTTT
CASSHSGQGDGELFF
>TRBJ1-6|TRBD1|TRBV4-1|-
TGCGCCAGCAGCCAAGCAGACAGGGGGAATTCACCCCTCCACTTT
CASSQADRGNSPLHF
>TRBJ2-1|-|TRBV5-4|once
TGTGCCAGCAGCTTGAGCGAGGTTCCCTACAATGAGCAGTTCTTC
CASSLSEVPYNEQFF
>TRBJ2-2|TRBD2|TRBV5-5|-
TGTGCCAGCAGCTTGGGTCTAGCGGGGAACACCGGGGAGCTGTTTTTT
CASSLGLAGNTGELFF
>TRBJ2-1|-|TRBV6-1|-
TGTGCCAGCAGCAGGGGCGCTGGGAATGAGCAGTTCTTC
CASSRGAGNEQFF
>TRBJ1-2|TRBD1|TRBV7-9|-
TGTGCCAGCTTAAAGGGGGCCGATGGCTACACCTTC
CASLKGADGYTF
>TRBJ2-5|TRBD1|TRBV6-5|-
TGTGCCAGCAGTTCTTTCAGGGGGGAGACCCAGTACTTC
CASSSFRGETQYF
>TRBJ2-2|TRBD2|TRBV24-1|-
TGTGCCACCAGTGACCGGACTAGCGGGAGGAAGGTCGGGGAGCTGTTTTTT
CATSDRTSGRKVGELFF
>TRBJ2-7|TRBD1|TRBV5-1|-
TGCGCCAGCACCCGGGGAGGGACAGGGGTTAACGAGCAGTACTTC
CASTRGGTGVNEQYF
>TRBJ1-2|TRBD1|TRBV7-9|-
TGTGCCAGCAGCTTAGTTGGGACAGGCTATGGCTACACCTTC
CASSLVGTGYGYTF
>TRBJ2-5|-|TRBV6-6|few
TGTGCCAGCAGTCCTACGGGTTTGGAGACCCAGTACTTC
CASSPTGLETQYF
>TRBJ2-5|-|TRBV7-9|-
TGTGCCAGCAGCTTATTACAGGGCAAGCAAGAGACCCAGTACTTC
CASSLLQGKQETQYF
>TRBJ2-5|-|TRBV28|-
TGTGCCAGCAGTTCAGGAGGGAGGAAGTTACAGACCCAGTACTTC
CASSSGGRKLQTQYF
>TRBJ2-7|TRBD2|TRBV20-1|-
TGCAGTGCTAGTCTAGCGGGGATCTCCTACGAGCAGTACTTC
CSASLAGISYEQYF
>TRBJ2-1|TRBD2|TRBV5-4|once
TGTGCCAGCAGATCGGGACTAGCGGGAATTAATGAGCAGTTCTTC
CASRSGLAGINEQFF
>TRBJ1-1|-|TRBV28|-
TGTGCCAGCAGTAGGGCCGGTCGAGGGACTAACACTGAAGCTTTCTTT
CASSRAGRGTNTEAFF
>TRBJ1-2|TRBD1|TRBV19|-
TGTGCCAGTACCCGACAGGGGGCAACCTATGGCTACACCTTC
CASTRQGATYGYTF
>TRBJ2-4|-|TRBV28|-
TGTGCCAGCAGCACCCCTCAGGGGTGGGTAAACATTCAGTACTTC
CASSTPQGWVNIQYF
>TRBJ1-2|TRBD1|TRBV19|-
TGTGCCAGTAGTTTCTTCGGGACAGGGGCGGCCGATGGCTACACCTTC
CASSFFGTGAADGYTF
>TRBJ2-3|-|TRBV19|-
TGTGCCAGTAGTCGGACAGATACGCAGTATTTT
CASSRTDTQYF